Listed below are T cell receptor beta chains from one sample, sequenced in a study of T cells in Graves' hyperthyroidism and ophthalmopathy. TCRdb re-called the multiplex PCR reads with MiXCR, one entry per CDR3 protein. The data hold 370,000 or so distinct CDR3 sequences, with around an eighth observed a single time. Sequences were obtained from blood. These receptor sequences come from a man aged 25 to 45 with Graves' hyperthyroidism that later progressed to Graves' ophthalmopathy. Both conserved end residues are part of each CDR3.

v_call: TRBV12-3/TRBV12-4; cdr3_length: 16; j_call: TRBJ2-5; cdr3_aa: CASSFSGGADQETQYF
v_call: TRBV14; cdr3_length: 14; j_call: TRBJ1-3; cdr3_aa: CASSQDISGNTIYF
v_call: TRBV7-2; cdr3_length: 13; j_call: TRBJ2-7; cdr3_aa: CASSFQGDYEQSF
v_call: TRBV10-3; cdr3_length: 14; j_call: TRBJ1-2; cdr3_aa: CAISDGNRGNGYTF
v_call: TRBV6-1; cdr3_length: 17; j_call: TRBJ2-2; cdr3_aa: CASRGPLAGVFTGELFF
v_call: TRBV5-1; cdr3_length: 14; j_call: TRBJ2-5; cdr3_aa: CASSLGTPGETQYF
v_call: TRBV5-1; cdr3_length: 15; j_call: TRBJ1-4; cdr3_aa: CASSSQGVGNEKLFF
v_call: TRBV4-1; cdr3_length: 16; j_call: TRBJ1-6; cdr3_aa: CASSQDQGTANPPLHF
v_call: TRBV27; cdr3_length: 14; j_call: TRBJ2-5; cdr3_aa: CASSLSRGGETQYF
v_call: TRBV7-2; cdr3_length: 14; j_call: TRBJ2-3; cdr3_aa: CASSFSLAVDTQYF
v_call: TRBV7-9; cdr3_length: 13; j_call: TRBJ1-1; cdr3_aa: CASRTEVLGQAFF
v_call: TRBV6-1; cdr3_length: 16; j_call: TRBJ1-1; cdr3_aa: CASSSHPGQQNTEAFF
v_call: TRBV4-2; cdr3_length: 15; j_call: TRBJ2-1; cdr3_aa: CASSQDLHSVNEQFF
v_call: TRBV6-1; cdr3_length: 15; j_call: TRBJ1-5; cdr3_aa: CASSSLGAGNQPQHF
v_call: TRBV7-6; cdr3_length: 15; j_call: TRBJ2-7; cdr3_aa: CASSPDPWTSYEQYF
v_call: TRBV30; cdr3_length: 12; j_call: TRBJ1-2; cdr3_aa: CAWSSERYGYTF
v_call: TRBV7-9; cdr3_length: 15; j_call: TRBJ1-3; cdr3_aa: CASSLSQNSGNTIYF
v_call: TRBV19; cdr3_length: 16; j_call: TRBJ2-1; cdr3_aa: CASSTRRGAENNEQFF
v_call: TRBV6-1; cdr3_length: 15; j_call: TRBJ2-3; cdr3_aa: CASRTQGIRTDTQYF
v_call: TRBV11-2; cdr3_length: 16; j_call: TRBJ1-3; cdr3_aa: CASSLGWGDSGNTIYF